In this sample, the clone carrying this T cell receptor (beta chain) turned up a few times. The target antigen is unknown. The V gene lost 3 bases and the J gene lost 0 bases, with 12 bases spanning the gap. CDR1 is LNHNV, CDR2 YYDKDF, per germline (reference sequence). The CDR3 spans 16 residues. The sample belongs to a study of T-cell memory formation after mild COVID-19. Study background: Across donors, TCR clusters were largely donor specific.

General study findings and limits: The study detected some responding clones in pre-infection memory, suggesting cross-reactive memory joined.

After 5'RACE with constant-segment primers, TCR alpha and TCR beta cDNA libraries carrying sample barcodes and UMIs were obtained. Using its own MiXCR run on the 5' RACE reads, TCRdb lists one record per CDR3 protein. The table lists 55,000 to 80,000 distinct CDR3 sequences, about a tenth of them singletons, with 1.1% in the top ten. Source material: PBMCs or a T cell subset sorted from them (not recorded which). The chain joins TRBV15 to TRBJ2-1; D is possibly TRBD1 or TRBD2 (6 bases each). The receptor's source is a man younger than 30 who had mild COVID-19 (a few samples of this study predate the infection). Cell type and time point are not known. The CDR3 here is CATSRITGASYNEQFF. CDR3 in DNA: TGTGCCACCAGCAGGATTACGGGGGCCTCCTACAATGAGCAGTTCTTC.